The 28 T cell receptor beta chains given below trace back to one sample, sequenced in a study of radiotherapy plus CTLA-4 blockade in lung cancer (dated by TCRdb to between 2018 and 2020). Libraries were constructed by the immunoSEQ multiplex PCR assay. This immuneACCESS table, as held by TCRdb, lists in-frame sequences with V and J called but not all clones. Of the missing ones, under half trace to an unresolved V gene in checked studies; the others have no known cause. This sample lists approximately 95,000 clones; around 86% were detected once. 3% to 4% of the sample is in the top ten clones. The specimen was peripheral blood, collected from a patient treated with radiotherapy plus ipilimumab. Receptor source: a human donor with non-small cell lung cancer who had a partial response to radiotherapy plus ipilimumab.

V is TRBV5-1 and J is TRBJ2-5; perhaps TRBD1 as D (6 bases). The germline V and J ends were trimmed by 4 bases and 4 bases, with 14 bases remaining between them. Germline assignment: CDR1 SGHRS and CDR2 YFSETQ. The CDR3 has 14 amino acids. The chain's CDR3 is CASSPTGALETQYF. Written as DNA, the CDR3 is TGCGCCAGCAGCCCGACAGGTGCACTAGAGACCCAGTACTTC.

This clone has just one count. The chain links TRBV10-3 to TRBJ1-4; 8 bases align to TRBD1. V was pared by 6 bases and J by 5 bases, with 8 bases of the junction left unmatched. Looked up from germline, CDR1 is ENHRY and CDR2 is SYGVKD. The CDR3 has 15 residues. The CDR3 here is CAIRDGQGLNEKLFF. In nucleotides, the CDR3 is TGTGCCATCAGGGATGGACAGGGCCTAAATGAAAAACTGTTTTTT.

This clone was counted once. This rearrangement joins TRBV6-6 to TRBJ1-1; 7 positions agree with TRBD1. The CDR3 has 14 residues. Unmatched junction bases numbered 8, after V lost 6 bases and J lost 4 bases. Looked up from germline, CDR1 is MNHNY and CDR2 is SVGAGI (reference sequence). The CDR3 DNA reads as TGTGCCAGCAGCAAAAGACAGGGCCGCACTGAAGCTTTCTTT. Translating gives CASSKRQGRTEAFF.

This chain uses TRBV9 with TRBJ1-2; D is uncertain. V lost 0 bases, J lost 0 bases, and 12 bases lay in between. Germline CDR1 SGDLS, CDR2 YYNGEE. The CDR3 runs to 16 residues. The CDR3: CASSVGTSASNYGYTF. DNA of the CDR3: TGTGCCAGCAGCGTAGGGACTTCGGCCTCTAACTATGGCTACACCTTC.

The chain couples TRBV19 to TRBJ1-2, with TRBD1 matching over 12 bases. The germline gives CDR1 LNHDA, CDR2 SQIVND (reference sequence). The ends lost 3 bases at V and 5 bases at J; junction bases unmatched: 7. The CDR3 runs 16 residues. In nucleotides, the CDR3 is TGTGCCAGTAGTATGACGGGGGACAGGGGGCTGTATGGCTACACCTTC. This gives the protein CASSMTGDRGLYGYTF.

The chain links TRBV6-5 to TRBJ1-5, with 8 bases identical to TRBD1. This CDR3 region has 13 residues. V was clipped by 6 bases and J by 6 bases; unmatched bases: 4. Germline-derived CDR1 and CDR2 are MNHEY and SVGAGI. CDR3 loop: CASRGQGGQPQHF. CDR3 bases: TGTGCCAGCAGAGGACAGGGCGGTCAGCCCCAGCATTTT.

The V and J genes are TRBV5-1 and TRBJ2-7; 10 positions match TRBD1. The CDR3 totals 15 residues. Germline assignment: CDR1 SGHRS and CDR2 YFSETQ. The junction had 8 bases not matched to a gene; V was cut back by 3 bases and J by 5 bases. In DNA form, the CDR3 reads TGCGCCAGCAGCTCCTCCCGGGACAGGGGCCACGAGCAGTACTTC. It codes for CASSSSRDRGHEQYF.

The chain links TRBV19 to TRBJ2-2; D may be TRBD1 (5 bases). Germline-derived CDR1 and CDR2 are LNHDA and SQIVND (reference sequence). The germline V and J ends were trimmed by 7 bases and 6 bases, with 12 bases remaining between them. This CDR3 contains 13 residues. The CDR3 reads CASNVKGPGELFF. Written as DNA, the CDR3 is TGTGCCAGTAATGTGAAGGGGCCCGGGGAGCTGTTTTTT.

J is TRBJ2-6 and V is TRBV19, with TRBD1 matching 11 bases. This CDR3 has 18 amino acids. Germline V gene lookup returns CDR1 LNHDA and CDR2 SQIVND (reference sequence). V was clipped by 10 bases and J by 2 bases; unmatched bases: 13. The CDR3 region has the DNA TGTGCCACTACGGACAGGGGGCGCGGTTTTGCTGGGGCCAACGTCCTGACTTTC. Protein sequence: CATTDRGRGFAGANVLTF.

The chain combines TRBV27 with TRBJ2-7, with 12 positions matching TRBD2. The CDR3 covers 17 residues. The V gene's germline CDR1 is MNHEY and CDR2 SMNVEV (reference sequence). The junction had 9 bases not matched to a gene; V was cut back by 6 bases and J by 0 bases. DNA of the CDR3: TGTGCCAGCAGCCCCGGACTAGCGGGATATTTCTCCTACGAGCAGTACTTC. Its translation: CASSPGLAGYFSYEQYF.

V is TRBV7-9 and J is TRBJ2-5; D might be TRBD1 (5 bases). Deletions cut 5 bases from V and 3 bases from J, with 16 bases between. Germline V gene data show CDR1 as SEHNR and CDR2 as FQNEAQ (reference sequence). This CDR3 region has 15 residues. The CDR3 reads CASSQGVQGEETQYF. The DNA for the CDR3 is TGTGCCAGCAGCCAAGGGGTCCAGGGTGAAGAGACCCAGTACTTC. The full variable domain, its missing parts supplied by reference TRBV7-9 and TRBJ2-5, is DTGVSQNPRHKITKRGQNVTFRCDPISEHNRLYWYRQTLGQGPEFLTYFQNEAQLEKSRLLSDRFSAERPKGSFSTLEIQRTEQGDSAMYLCASSQGVQGEETQYFGPGTRLLVL.

V and J are TRBV9 and TRBJ1-3; 7 bases line up with TRBD1. Germline assignment: CDR1 SGDLS and CDR2 YYNGEE. The CDR3 sequence is 17 residues long. After removal of 0 bases from V and 0 bases from J, the junction contained 6 bases not matched to a gene. The CDR3 DNA reads TGTGCCAGCAGCGTAGGAGACAGGGATAGCTCTGGAAACACCATATATTTT. This translates into CASSVGDRDSSGNTIYF.

The V gene is TRBV7-3, the J gene TRBJ1-3; D unclear. Looked up from germline, CDR1 is SGHTA and CDR2 is FQGTGA. V lost 0 bases to trimming and J lost 0 bases, with 15 bases between them. This CDR3 spans 18 amino acids. DNA for the CDR3: TGTGCCAGCAGCTTAACATCGATGGGCTTGAGCTCTGGAAACACCATATATTTT. Translation: CASSLTSMGLSSGNTIYF.

This clone occurred once. The chain links TRBV9 to TRBJ1-1, with a weak D call TRBD1 (6 bases). V shed 0 bases and J shed 2 bases, with 8 bases lying between them. Germline V CDR1 and CDR2: SGDLS, YYNGEE. The CDR3 contains 14 residues. In nucleotides, the CDR3 is TGTGCCAGCAGCGTAGCAGGGGACAACACTGAAGCTTTCTTT. Its translation: CASSVAGDNTEAFF.

The CDR3 region has the DNA TGTGCCATCACGAAGACAGGGCCGAACACTGAAGCTTTCTTT. Its translation: CAITKTGPNTEAFF. The chain joins TRBV10-3 to TRBJ1-1, with 7 bases fitting TRBD1. V lost 7 bases, J lost 1 base, and 6 bases stayed unmatched. Germline V gene sequence: CDR1 ENHRY, CDR2 SYGVKD. The CDR3 sequence is 14 residues long.

The chain uses TRBV30 and TRBJ2-1; TRBD2 matches 8 bases. The CDR3 loop spans 15 amino acids. CDR1 and CDR2 (germline): GTSNPN, SVGIG (reference sequence). V was clipped by 6 bases and J by 0 bases; unmatched bases: 7. The chain's CDR3 is CACAPGRASYNEQFF. DNA of the CDR3: TGTGCCTGTGCACCCGGGAGGGCCTCCTACAATGAGCAGTTCTTC. Using reference TRBV30 and TRBJ2-1 for the parts outside the CDR3, the full variable domain is SQTIHQWPATLVQPVGSPLSLECTVEGTSNPNLYWYRQAAGRGLQLLFYSVGIGQISSEVPQNLSASRPQDRQFILSSKKLLLSDSGFYLCACAPGRASYNEQFFGPGTRLTVL.

V gene TRBV6-1 combines with J gene TRBJ2-2; 8 bases are shared with TRBD1. The V gene's germline CDR1 is MNHNS and CDR2 SASEGT. The CDR3 consists of 15 residues. Losses at the gene ends were 6 bases for V and 4 bases for J; bases not matched to a gene: 7. This chain's CDR3 is CASRTEDRVTGELFF. The CDR3 bases are TGTGCCAGCAGGACGGAGGACAGGGTCACCGGGGAGCTGTTTTTT.

The chain carries TRBV5-6 and TRBJ2-7; the D gene is possibly TRBD1 (5 bases). Trimming stripped 1 base from V and 6 bases from J, with 8 bases between. The CDR3 extends over 12 amino acids. Germline CDR1 SGHDT, CDR2 YYEEEE. CDR3: CASSLWGLEQYF. The CDR3 DNA reads TGTGCCAGCAGCTTGTGGGGCCTCGAGCAGTACTTC.

The V call is TRBV15, the J call TRBJ2-5; D possibly corresponds to TRBD2 (5 bases). Trimming left V 0 bases short and J 1 base short, with 9 bases between. Germline V gives CDR1 LNHNV, CDR2 YYDKDF (reference sequence). The length of the CDR3 is 15 residues. CDR3 sequence reads: CATSRDLRAQETQYF. CDR3 coding DNA: TGTGCCACCAGCAGAGATCTGAGGGCCCAAGAGACCCAGTACTTC.

In this sample, this clone turned up a few times. In nucleotides, the CDR3 is TGTGCCAGCAGGGGGGGACAGGGGAATCAGCCCCAGCATTTT. As protein: CASRGGQGNQPQHF. The chain recombines TRBV28 with TRBJ1-5; 10 nucleotides align to TRBD1. The V gene end was trimmed by 6 bases and the J gene end by 4 bases; junction bases not matched to a gene: 3. CDR3 length: 14 residues. Germline loops: CDR1 MDHEN, CDR2 SYDVKM.

V is TRBV21-1 and J is TRBJ2-4; TRBD1 is the table's D call and was not checked against the DNA. TRBV21-1 is reported as a pseudogene. The CDR3 consists of 12 residues. CDR3 in amino acids: CATRDRGNIQYF. CDR3 bases: TGTGCCACACGGGACAGGGGTAACATTCAGTACTTC.

This rearrangement joins TRBV2 to TRBJ2-1; the match to TRBD1 covers 10 bases. V was pared by 5 bases and J by 8 bases, with 6 bases of the junction left unmatched. The germline V gene encodes CDR1 SNHLY and CDR2 FYNNEI. The CDR3 is 14 amino acids. CDR3 region: CASSTDRGSDEQFF. CDR3 nucleotide sequence: TGTGCCAGCAGTACGGACAGGGGGTCGGATGAGCAGTTCTTC.

V and J are TRBV7-9 and TRBJ2-3; TRBD1 aligns across 7 bases. Trimming at V came to 1 base and at J to 3 bases, leaving 4 bases not matched to a gene. CDR3 size: 15 residues. Per the germline V gene, CDR1 is SEHNR and CDR2 is FQNEAQ (reference sequence). The CDR3 nucleotides read TGTGCCAGCAGCTTAGGACAGGGTAAAACAGATACGCAGTATTTT. Translating it yields CASSLGQGKTDTQYF.

The chain carries TRBV11-2 and TRBJ2-3; the D is unclear. The CDR3 loop spans 11 amino acids. The germline gives CDR1 SGHAT, CDR2 FQNNGV. V was pared by 1 base and J by 6 bases, with 2 bases between. CDR3 region: CASSLADTQYF. The CDR3 DNA sequence: TGTGCCAGCAGCTTAGCGGATACGCAGTATTTT.

This chain links TRBV27 with TRBJ2-7; D remains unclear. CDR1 is MNHEY, CDR2 SMNVEV, per germline (reference sequence). The CDR3 has 13 amino acids. V lost 9 bases and J 6 bases, leaving 18 bases between the germline ends. The CDR3 spells CARCSIPSGEQYF. The CDR3 DNA follows: TGTGCCAGGTGCTCGATACCCTCGGGCGAGCAGTACTTC.

This sequence joins TRBV7-2 and TRBJ2-7, with 7 bases fitting TRBD2. The ends lost 5 bases at V and 6 bases at J; junction bases unmatched: 10. The CDR3 runs 14 residues. Germline assignment: CDR1 SGHTA and CDR2 FQGNSA. The CDR3 sequence: CASSRRGGDPEQYF. The CDR3 bases are TGTGCCAGCAGCCGCCGGGGAGGGGACCCCGAGCAGTACTTC.

The CDR3 DNA reads as TGTGCCAGCTCACCTCAGGGTGGCACTGAAGCTTTCTTT. It specifies CASSPQGGTEAFF. The V gene is TRBV18, the J gene TRBJ1-1; perhaps TRBD1 as D (5 bases). The CDR3 extends over 13 amino acids. CDR1 is KGHSH and CDR2 is LQKENI in the germline V gene. The V end was cut by 3 bases, the J end by 4 bases, with 9 bases between.

V gene TRBV18 combines with J gene TRBJ2-3; TRBD2 matches at 15 bases. From germline, CDR1 is KGHSH and CDR2 LQKENI. V lost 2 bases to trimming and J lost 4 bases; unmatched junction nucleotides: 4. The CDR3 has 17 residues. CDR3 DNA: TGTGCCAGCTCACCAAAGGGACTAGCGGGAGGCTCAGATACGCAGTATTTT. It yields the protein CASSPKGLAGGSDTQYF.